The 8 T cell receptor beta chains in this list originate from one sample, sequenced in a study of blood T cells in healthy people across ages. Together with a sample-barcoded 5' primer, a J-beta primer mix was included in a second PCR lasting about 7 to 11 cycles. TCRdb processed the 5' RACE reads anew with MiXCR; each CDR3 protein has one entry. The table records 2 million or so distinct CDR3 sequences, around 48% of them present only once. Input material: blood. The receptors originated from a woman aged 40 to 50 in good health.

V gene TRBV5-1 combines with J gene TRBJ1-2; no firm D call. Germline CDR1 SGHRS, CDR2 YFSETQ. This CDR3 comprises 16 residues. The germline V and J ends were trimmed by 4 bases and 2 bases, with 18 bases remaining between them. Here the CDR3 reads CASSRWVGNLNYGYTF. Written as DNA, the CDR3 is TGCGCCAGCAGCCGATGGGTTGGGAATCTGAACTATGGCTACACCTTC.

The V and J genes are TRBV6-2 or TRBV6-3 and TRBJ2-5; D gene uncertain. The V gene's germline CDR1 is MNHEY and CDR2 SVGEGT. Deletions cut 5 bases from V and 9 bases from J, with 10 bases between. This CDR3 spans 11 amino acids. CDR3 DNA sequence: TGTGCCAGCAGTGGCCTGGGTGCCCAGTACTTC. Amino acid sequence: CASSGLGAQYF.

The chain couples TRBV20-1 to TRBJ2-1; 9 positions agree with TRBD2. This CDR3 contains 13 residues. Germline values: CDR1 DFQATT, CDR2 SNEGSKA (reference sequence). V trimming: 7 bases; J trimming: 10 bases; junction bases outside the gene matches: 11. The CDR3 coding sequence is TGCAGTGTCGGGCGGGGGGGCTTAAACGAGCAGTTCTTC. As protein: CSVGRGGLNEQFF.

This clonotype has only a few counts. The V gene is TRBV7-2, the J gene TRBJ2-5; D is ambiguous. The length of the CDR3 is 16 residues. CDR1 is SGHTA, CDR2 FQGNSA, per germline. V was trimmed by 3 bases and J by 4 bases, leaving 18 bases between them. The CDR3 DNA is TGTGCCAGCAGCTTCTCCCCCAGAGACTTGGGAGAGACCCAGTACTTC. It yields the protein CASSFSPRDLGETQYF. The whole variable domain, remainder taken from reference TRBV7-2 and TRBJ2-5, is GAGVSQSPSNKVTEKGKDVELRCDPISGHTALYWYRQSLGQGLEFLIYFQGNSAPDKSGLPSDRFSAERTGGSVSTLTIQRTQQEDSAVYLCASSFSPRDLGETQYFGPGTRLLVL.

This rearrangement joins TRBV7-2 to TRBJ2-5; 8 positions match TRBD2. V dropped 5 bases and J dropped 0; count of bases not matched to a gene: 8. Germline V gene data show CDR1 as SGHTA and CDR2 as FQGNSA. CDR3 size: 16 residues. CDR3 DNA: TGTGCCAGCAGCCCGCCGGGGGGGGGCAACCAAGAGACCCAGTACTTC. Translated, it gives CASSPPGGGNQETQYF. Supplemented by reference TRBV7-2 and TRBJ2-5, the full variable domain reads GAGVSQSPSNKVTEKGKDVELRCDPISGHTALYWYRQSLGQGLEFLIYFQGNSAPDKSGLPSDRFSAERTGGSVSTLTIQRTQQEDSAVYLCASSPPGGGNQETQYFGPGTRLLVL.

V and J are TRBV13 and TRBJ1-4; D call uncertain. The CDR3 has 13 amino acids. Trimming took 5 bases from V and 5 from J, leaving 9 bases between them. Germline lookup yields CDR1 PRHDT and CDR2 FYEKMQ (reference sequence). CDR3 bases: TGTGCCAGCAGCCAAAGAAGAAATGAAAAACTGTTTTTT. Amino acid sequence: CASSQRRNEKLFF.

In this sample, this clonotype turned up a few times. The chain links TRBV28 to TRBJ2-5; TRBD1 matches at 7 bases. The CDR3 runs to 15 residues. Germline V lookup: CDR1 MDHEN, CDR2 SYDVKM. V shed 4 bases, J shed 2 bases, and the junction held 7 bases outside the gene matches. The CDR3 here is CASSSNGDRQETQYF. DNA of the CDR3: TGTGCCAGCAGTTCGAATGGGGACAGACAAGAGACCCAGTACTTC. Full variable domain (missing parts from reference TRBV28 and TRBJ2-5): DVKVTQSSRYLVKRTGEKVFLECVQDMDHENMFWYRQDPGLGLRLIYFSYDVKMKEKGDIPEGYSVSREKKERFSLILESASTNQTSMYLCASSSNGDRQETQYFGPGTRLLVL.

This chain links TRBV4-3 with TRBJ2-3; perhaps TRBD1 as D (6 bases). The V end was cut by 3 bases, the J end by 5 bases, with 12 bases between. This CDR3 spans 14 amino acids. Germline V CDR1 and CDR2: LGHNA, YSLEER. CDR3 bases: TGCGCCAGCAGCCAGGCACAGGGAAGAGATACGCAGTATTTT. Encoded protein: CASSQAQGRDTQYF.